The rows below give T cell receptor beta chains drawn from one sample of a study of T cell responses to AZD1222 COVID-19 vaccine. Clones were sequenced by immunoSEQ multiplex PCR, and TCRdb holds only the in-frame ones, with some missing. The sample records roughly 120,000 clones, more than 70% being singletons. Material: peripheral blood, obtained 28 days after the second AZD1222 dose. The receptors were sampled from an adult who received the AZD1222 COVID-19 vaccine. CDR3s include the opening cysteine and the closing phenylalanine or tryptophan. A D gene is named only where the DNA matches it firmly. The size field is filled for only some rows; it gives once, few, many or a size class.

D	J	size	V	CDR3	DNA
TRBD1	TRBJ2-5	many	TRBV5-4	CASSLDRGRGKETQYF	TGTGCCAGCAGCTTGGACAGGGGGCGCGGTAAAGAGACCCAGTACTTC
.	TRBJ2-5	.	TRBV19	CASRNLETQYF	TGTGCCAGTAGGAACTTAGAGACCCAGTACTTC
TRBD2	TRBJ2-3	.	TRBV27	CASSLGPSGGADTQYF	TGTGCCAGCAGCCTCGGCCCTAGCGGAGGGGCAGATACGCAGTATTTT
.	TRBJ2-1	.	TRBV28	CASSFGGSEQFF	TGTGCCAGCAGTTTTGGGGGCAGTGAGCAGTTCTTC
TRBD1	TRBJ1-2	.	TRBV9	CAIPRGGGPNYGYTF	TGTGCCATCCCCCGCGGAGGGGGCCCAAACTATGGCTACACCTTC
.	TRBJ1-1	.	TRBV30	CAWSRPPTQRNTEAFF	TGTGCCTGGAGTAGGCCCCCGACACAGAGGAATACTGAAGCTTTCTTT
TRBD1	TRBJ1-2	.	TRBV2	CASSGGQGAYGYTF	TGTGCCAGCAGTGGGGGACAGGGGGCCTATGGCTACACCTTC
TRBD2	TRBJ2-3	.	TRBV11-1	CASSLAAGVTDTQYF	TGTGCCAGCAGCTTAGCGGCGGGAGTCACAGATACGCAGTATTTT
.	TRBJ1-3	.	TRBV5-4	CASRTAHGNTIYF	TGTGCCAGCAGGACAGCCCATGGAAACACCATATATTTT
.	TRBJ1-2	once	TRBV28	CASSWGGVLYGYTF	TGTGCCAGCAGTTGGGGGGGAGTACTCTATGGCTACACCTTC
.	TRBJ1-6	.	TRBV18	CASSPLSLVDNSPLHF	TGTGCCAGCTCACCATTGAGTTTGGTGGATAATTCACCCCTCCACTTT
.	TRBJ1-3	.	TRBV6-1	CASSDRGRTGNTIYF	TGTGCCAGCAGTGATAGGGGGAGAACTGGAAACACCATATATTTT
TRBD2	TRBJ2-7	.	TRBV5-5	CASLGERGAYEQYF	TGTGCCAGCCTGGGCGAGCGGGGGGCCTACGAGCAGTACTTC
.	TRBJ1-6	.	TRBV6-2/TRBV6-3	CASSFGGATLHF	TGTGCCAGCAGCTTCGGGGGCGCAACCCTCCACTTT